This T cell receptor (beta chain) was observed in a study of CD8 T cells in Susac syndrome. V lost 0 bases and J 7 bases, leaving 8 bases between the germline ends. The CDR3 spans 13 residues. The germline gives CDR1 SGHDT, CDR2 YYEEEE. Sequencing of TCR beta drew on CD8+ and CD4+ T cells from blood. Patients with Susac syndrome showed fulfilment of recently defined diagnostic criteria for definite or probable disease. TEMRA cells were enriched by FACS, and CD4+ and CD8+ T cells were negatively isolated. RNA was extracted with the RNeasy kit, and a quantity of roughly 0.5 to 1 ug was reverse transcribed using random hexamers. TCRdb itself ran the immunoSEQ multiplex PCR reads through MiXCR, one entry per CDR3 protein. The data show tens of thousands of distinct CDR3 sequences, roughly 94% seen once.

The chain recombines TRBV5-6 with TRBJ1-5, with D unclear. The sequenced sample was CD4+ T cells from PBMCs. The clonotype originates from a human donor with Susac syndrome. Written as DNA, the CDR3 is TGTGCCAGCAGCTTGGCCCGGGAACAGCCCCAGCATTTT. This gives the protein CASSLAREQPQHF.